This is a list of T cell receptor beta chains from one sample in a study of cytomegalovirus exposure and HLA in healthy donors. Produced via immunoSEQ multiplex PCR; TCRdb's table is partial and in-frame only. Among roughly 130,000 clones listed, roughly three quarters were seen once. The sequenced sample was PBMCs. The receptors come from a man aged 18 to 30 in good health and CMV-seronegative. The CDR3 runs from the conserved cysteine through the conserved F or W. The D gene is left open where the match is weak. Rows may omit the clone size; those that give it use once, few, many or a size class.

d_gene: TRBD2
abundance: .
v_gene: TRBV4-3
j_gene: TRBJ2-3
CDR3nt: TGCGCCAGCAGCCAAGATCTAGCGGGGATATACACAGATACGCAGTATTTT
CDR3aa: CASSQDLAGIYTDTQYF

d_gene: TRBD2
abundance: .
v_gene: TRBV4-2
j_gene: TRBJ2-1
CDR3nt: TGTGCCAGCAGCCAAGACTTACCATCCAGCGGGAACAATGAGCAGTTCTTC
CDR3aa: CASSQDLPSSGNNEQFF

d_gene: .
abundance: .
v_gene: TRBV7-9
j_gene: TRBJ1-2
CDR3nt: TGTGCCAGCAGACGCGAGGATGACCGGGGCTACACCTTC
CDR3aa: CASRREDDRGYTF

d_gene: .
abundance: .
v_gene: TRBV7-8
j_gene: TRBJ2-3
CDR3nt: TGTGCCAGCAGCGAACCGGGCCGGAGGTTGGGTCATACGCAGTATTTT
CDR3aa: CASSEPGRRLGHTQYF

d_gene: TRBD2
abundance: .
v_gene: TRBV7-2
j_gene: TRBJ2-1
CDR3nt: TGTGCCAGCAGCTTATCGATTCCTAGCGGGACAGTTCCGTACAGTGAGCAGTTCTTC
CDR3aa: CASSLSIPSGTVPYSEQFF

d_gene: .
abundance: few
v_gene: TRBV7-7
j_gene: TRBJ2-1
CDR3nt: TGTGCCAGCAGCTTAGGCAGGGCCAATGAGCAGTTCTTC
CDR3aa: CASSLGRANEQFF

d_gene: .
abundance: .
v_gene: TRBV19
j_gene: TRBJ1-1
CDR3nt: TGTGCCAGTAGTATATCGATAACAACCGGGGAAGCTTTCTTT
CDR3aa: CASSISITTGEAFF

d_gene: TRBD1
abundance: .
v_gene: TRBV4-1
j_gene: TRBJ2-7
CDR3nt: TGCGCCAGCAGCCAAGAGGGGACAGGGGGACCCTACGAGCAGTACTTC
CDR3aa: CASSQEGTGGPYEQYF

d_gene: TRBD1
abundance: .
v_gene: TRBV2
j_gene: TRBJ1-1
CDR3nt: TGTGCCAGCAGTGAAGGCTGGGGACAGGGTATGAACACTGAAGCTTTCTTT
CDR3aa: CASSEGWGQGMNTEAFF

d_gene: TRBD1
abundance: .
v_gene: TRBV28
j_gene: TRBJ2-2
CDR3nt: TGTGCCAGCAGTCCGGGGACAGGGCACACCGGGGAGCTGTTTTTT
CDR3aa: CASSPGTGHTGELFF

d_gene: .
abundance: .
v_gene: TRBV5-1
j_gene: TRBJ2-5
CDR3nt: TGCGCCAGCAAGATAACAGGGTACCTCCAAGAGACCCAGTACTTC
CDR3aa: CASKITGYLQETQYF

d_gene: .
abundance: few
v_gene: TRBV6-6
j_gene: TRBJ2-7
CDR3nt: TGTGCCAGCAGTAAACACATATCCTACGAGCAGTACTTC
CDR3aa: CASSKHISYEQYF

d_gene: TRBD1
abundance: .
v_gene: TRBV27
j_gene: TRBJ2-2
CDR3nt: TGTGCCAGCAGTTATCAGGGGGCGACCGGGGAGCTGTTTTTT
CDR3aa: CASSYQGATGELFF

d_gene: TRBD1
abundance: few
v_gene: TRBV6-5
j_gene: TRBJ1-1
CDR3nt: TGTGCCAGCAGGCAGACAGGGGGCCCTGAAGCTTTCTTT
CDR3aa: CASRQTGGPEAFF

d_gene: TRBD2
abundance: .
v_gene: TRBV5-4
j_gene: TRBJ2-1
CDR3nt: TGTGCCAGCAGCTTGGCCAGAGGACTAGCGGGAGGTGATGATGAGCAGTTCTTC
CDR3aa: CASSLARGLAGGDDEQFF

d_gene: TRBD2
abundance: .
v_gene: TRBV10-3
j_gene: TRBJ2-1
CDR3nt: TGTGCCATCAGCAAAGTAGCGGGACAATACAATGAGCAGTTCTTC
CDR3aa: CAISKVAGQYNEQFF

d_gene: .
abundance: few
v_gene: TRBV30
j_gene: TRBJ1-1
CDR3nt: TGTGCCTGGAGTAAGGACAGTCGGAACACTGAAGCTTTCTTT
CDR3aa: CAWSKDSRNTEAFF

d_gene: TRBD1
abundance: .
v_gene: TRBV29-1
j_gene: TRBJ2-7
CDR3nt: TGCAGCGTTGAAGGGGACAGACCCTACGAGCAGTACTTC
CDR3aa: CSVEGDRPYEQYF

d_gene: TRBD1
abundance: .
v_gene: TRBV7-9
j_gene: TRBJ2-3
CDR3nt: TGTGCCAGCAGAAACCGAAGGGGGACAGTTGTTACAGATACGCAATATTTT
CDR3aa: CASRNRRGTVVTDTQYF

d_gene: .
abundance: .
v_gene: TRBV7-9
j_gene: TRBJ2-1
CDR3nt: TGTGCCAGCAGCTTATATCGAAACAACAATGAGCAGTTCTTC
CDR3aa: CASSLYRNNNEQFF

d_gene: TRBD1
abundance: few
v_gene: TRBV6-5
j_gene: TRBJ2-7
CDR3nt: TGTGCCAGCAGTGAGGGACAGCTCGAGCAGTACTTC
CDR3aa: CASSEGQLEQYF

d_gene: .
abundance: few
v_gene: TRBV28
j_gene: TRBJ1-2
CDR3nt: TGTGCCAGCAGTTCCGTCTATGGCTACACCTTC
CDR3aa: CASSSVYGYTF

d_gene: .
abundance: .
v_gene: TRBV5-4
j_gene: TRBJ2-7
CDR3nt: TGTGCCAGCAGCTTGGGTCCCGAGCAGTACTTC
CDR3aa: CASSLGPEQYF

d_gene: .
abundance: .
v_gene: TRBV7-9
j_gene: TRBJ2-2
CDR3nt: TGTTCCAGCAGCACCCGACTGCATTCACAAGGCACCGGGGAGCTGTTTTTT
CDR3aa: CSSSTRLHSQGTGELFF

d_gene: TRBD1
abundance: once
v_gene: TRBV7-3
j_gene: TRBJ1-1
CDR3nt: TGTGCCAGCAGCTTAAACCCGGGACAGGGCACTGAAGCTTTCTTT
CDR3aa: CASSLNPGQGTEAFF

d_gene: .
abundance: .
v_gene: TRBV30
j_gene: TRBJ1-2
CDR3nt: TGTGCCTTACCCCGGGGGGCAAACTATGGCTACACCTTC
CDR3aa: CALPRGANYGYTF

d_gene: TRBD2
abundance: .
v_gene: TRBV6-5
j_gene: TRBJ2-3
CDR3nt: TGTGCCAGCAACATAGCGGGAGGGCGTACAGATACGCAGTATTTT
CDR3aa: CASNIAGGRTDTQYF

d_gene: .
abundance: .
v_gene: TRBV6-5
j_gene: TRBJ1-2
CDR3nt: TGTGCCAGCAATGAGGGCAGCTCTAACTATGGCTACACCTTC
CDR3aa: CASNEGSSNYGYTF

d_gene: TRBD2
abundance: .
v_gene: TRBV7-8
j_gene: TRBJ2-7
CDR3nt: TGTGCCAGCAGCTTAGCAAGCCAAGGGTCTAGCGGGTTTTTTTCCGAGCAGTACTTC
CDR3aa: CASSLASQGSSGFFSEQYF

d_gene: .
abundance: .
v_gene: TRBV19
j_gene: TRBJ1-4
CDR3nt: TGTGCCAGTAGGGACCCCGGGACAACTAATGAAAAACTGTTTTTT
CDR3aa: CASRDPGTTNEKLFF

d_gene: TRBD1
abundance: few
v_gene: TRBV5-6
j_gene: TRBJ1-1
CDR3nt: TGTGCCAGCAGCTTGGGGGGACAGGGACCGAACACTGAAGCTTTCTTT
CDR3aa: CASSLGGQGPNTEAFF

d_gene: .
abundance: .
v_gene: TRBV4-1
j_gene: TRBJ2-1
CDR3nt: TGCGCCAGCAGCCATACCCCCCGGAGTTTCGACAATGAGCAGTTCTTC
CDR3aa: CASSHTPRSFDNEQFF

d_gene: .
abundance: once
v_gene: TRBV6-6
j_gene: TRBJ1-5
CDR3nt: TGTGCCAGCAGACGGACAGACCGCAATCAGCCCCAGCATTTT
CDR3aa: CASRRTDRNQPQHF

d_gene: .
abundance: .
v_gene: TRBV9
j_gene: TRBJ2-1
CDR3nt: TGTGCCAGCAGCCCACTGACTAGAAAACGCCTCAATGAGCAGTTCTTC
CDR3aa: CASSPLTRKRLNEQFF

d_gene: .
abundance: .
v_gene: TRBV11-2
j_gene: TRBJ1-1
CDR3nt: TGTGCCAGCAGCCACTCCCCCACTGAAGCTTTCTTT
CDR3aa: CASSHSPTEAFF

d_gene: .
abundance: once
v_gene: TRBV4-2
j_gene: TRBJ1-2
CDR3nt: TGTGCCAGCAGCCAAGATCGGTCCTATGGCTACACCTTC
CDR3aa: CASSQDRSYGYTF

d_gene: .
abundance: .
v_gene: TRBV28
j_gene: TRBJ1-2
CDR3nt: TGTGCCAGCAGTTTGGCGGGGGGCACTTACCCCTATGGCTACACCTTC
CDR3aa: CASSLAGGTYPYGYTF

d_gene: TRBD1
abundance: .
v_gene: TRBV9
j_gene: TRBJ1-1
CDR3nt: TGTGCCAGCAGCGGGACCGGGACAGATAACACTGAAGCTTTCTTT
CDR3aa: CASSGTGTDNTEAFF

d_gene: TRBD1
abundance: .
v_gene: TRBV4-3
j_gene: TRBJ2-3
CDR3nt: TGCGCCAGCAGCCAAGATCCTGACAGGGGCACAGATACGCAGTATTTT
CDR3aa: CASSQDPDRGTDTQYF

d_gene: .
abundance: .
v_gene: TRBV5-1
j_gene: TRBJ2-5
CDR3nt: TGCGCCAGCAGCTCCTCTCCAGGGGCTGGACAAGAGACCCAGTACTTC
CDR3aa: CASSSSPGAGQETQYF

d_gene: .
abundance: .
v_gene: TRBV7-9
j_gene: TRBJ2-5
CDR3nt: TGTGCCAGCAGCCCCCCTTGGGGCTCAGGGACCCAGTACTTC
CDR3aa: CASSPPWGSGTQYF

d_gene: .
abundance: .
v_gene: TRBV19
j_gene: TRBJ1-2
CDR3nt: TGTGCCAGTAGGGACAGAACTAACTATGGCTACACCTTC
CDR3aa: CASRDRTNYGYTF

d_gene: .
abundance: few
v_gene: TRBV28
j_gene: TRBJ2-7
CDR3nt: TGTGCCAGCAGTTTACCTAGCGCCCTGCGCGAGCAGTACTTC
CDR3aa: CASSLPSALREQYF

d_gene: TRBD1
abundance: .
v_gene: TRBV7-3
j_gene: TRBJ2-5
CDR3nt: TGTGCCAGCAGCGCGGACAGGGGCGAGACCCAGTACTTC
CDR3aa: CASSADRGETQYF

d_gene: .
abundance: .
v_gene: TRBV11-2
j_gene: TRBJ2-6
CDR3nt: TGTGCCAGCAGCTTAGGGAAGCGGAGCTCTGGGGCCAACGTCCTGACTTTC
CDR3aa: CASSLGKRSSGANVLTF

d_gene: TRBD1
abundance: .
v_gene: TRBV6-5
j_gene: TRBJ1-5
CDR3nt: TGTGCCAGCAGAAGTGGGACAGGTAATCAGCCCCAGCATTTT
CDR3aa: CASRSGTGNQPQHF

d_gene: .
abundance: few
v_gene: TRBV4-3
j_gene: TRBJ2-3
CDR3nt: TGCGCCAGCAGCCCAGGGGTAGCAACAGATACGCAGTATTTT
CDR3aa: CASSPGVATDTQYF

d_gene: .
abundance: .
v_gene: TRBV4-2
j_gene: TRBJ2-6
CDR3nt: TGTGCCAGCAGCCAAGATTTATATGAGGCAGGGGCCTCTGGGGCCAACGTCCTGACTTTC
CDR3aa: CASSQDLYEAGASGANVLTF

d_gene: TRBD2
abundance: .
v_gene: TRBV18
j_gene: TRBJ2-2
CDR3nt: TGTGCCAGCTCACCAATCTTGGTGGGAGGGACGAACACCGGGGAGCTGTTTTTT
CDR3aa: CASSPILVGGTNTGELFF

d_gene: .
abundance: .
v_gene: TRBV9
j_gene: TRBJ2-6
CDR3nt: TGTGCCAGCAGCCTTATCCGAACGACAGAGTCCTCCTCTGGGGCCAACGTCCTGACTTTC
CDR3aa: CASSLIRTTESSSGANVLTF

d_gene: TRBD1
abundance: .
v_gene: TRBV19
j_gene: TRBJ1-2
CDR3nt: TGTGCCAGTAGTCCCCGACAGGGGAGGTTAATGAACTATGGCTACACCTTC
CDR3aa: CASSPRQGRLMNYGYTF

d_gene: .
abundance: .
v_gene: TRBV18
j_gene: TRBJ1-1
CDR3nt: TGTGCCAGCTCACTAAACACAGGGTCCATGAACACTGAAGCTTTCTTT
CDR3aa: CASSLNTGSMNTEAFF